This note documents a single T cell receptor beta chain sequence. The antigen is undetermined. This sample is drawn from a study of T cell clones after liver transplantation. Whole-study context: Immunosuppression withdrawal was tried within 2 years after liver transplantation in this trial. Post-transplant blood was tracked for graft-donor-reactive T cell clones identified in a pre-transplant mixed lymphocyte reaction. As an antigen-independent comparator, third-party-reactive TCRbeta sequences came from pre-transplant mixed lymphocyte reactions. Study-level findings and limits: Donor-reactive sequences fell more than third party-reactive ones, suggesting partial deletion.

Libraries were prepared by immunoSEQ multiplex PCR; TCRdb keeps only in-frame clonotypes and omits some of them. The sample records tens of thousands of clones, 82% being singletons. This CDR3 region has 14 residues. Germline values: CDR1 SNHLY, CDR2 FYNNEI. V was clipped by 3 bases and J by 3 bases, with 9 bases between them. The clonotype was recovered from a human patient who received a liver transplant. These T cells may partly come from the graft donor. The chain couples TRBV2 to TRBJ1-3, with D possibly being TRBD1 (5 bases). The sequences come from CD4+ T cells from blood, collected 46 months after liver transplant. The CDR3 region is CASSDRASGNTIYF. The CDR3 bases are TGTGCCAGCAGTGACAGGGCTAGTGGAAACACCATATATTTT.